These 2 T cell receptor beta chains were all obtained from the same sample, sequenced in a study of T-cell reconstitution after alpha-beta-depleted transplantation in children. Unique molecular identifiers featured in how the TCRbeta library was prepared. One entry per CDR3 protein results from TCRdb running MiXCR on the PCR reads. This sample has around 450,000 distinct CDR3 sequences, with roughly 10% found just once. This specimen was PBMCs, taken before TCRalphabeta/CD19-depleted stem cell transplant. The source of these receptors is a child aged 2 to 10 with inherited bone marrow failure, due to receive a stem cell transplant.

V is TRBV7-9 and J is TRBJ2-3, with D unresolved. Germline CDR1 is SEHNR and CDR2 is FQNEAQ (reference sequence). The CDR3 extends over 14 amino acids. Trimming took off 5 bases at V and 0 bases at J, with 9 bases between the two ends. CDR3 sequence reads: CASSRSDSTDTQYF. CDR3 nucleotide sequence: TGTGCCAGCAGCCGTTCCGATAGCACAGATACGCAGTATTTT.

This clonotype was counted ten times or more. V and J are TRBV14 and TRBJ2-1; D is tentatively TRBD1 or TRBD2 (5 bases each). Germline V gives CDR1 SGHDN, CDR2 FVKESK. This CDR3 comprises 15 residues. Trimming left V 2 bases short and J 5 bases short, with 13 bases between. The CDR3 nucleotides are TGTGCCAGCAGCCAACAAGTGGGGGTCGACAATGAGCAGTTCTTC. This encodes CASSQQVGVDNEQFF.